These 8 T cell receptor beta chains came from one sample sequenced in a study of T cell changes during pregnancy in multiple sclerosis. Here immunoSEQ multiplex PCR was the method, and the copy in TCRdb shows in-frame clones only, minus some. The sample consists of about 66,000 clones, 90% to 95% of them appearing once. The sample here was CD8+ T cells from peripheral blood mononuclear cells, taken before pregnancy. These receptor sequences come from a female donor with multiple sclerosis, enrolled in a pregnancy study.

The V call is TRBV5-6, the J call TRBJ1-4; D not resolved. The germline V gene has CDR1 SGHDT and CDR2 YYEEEE. This CDR3 is 14 amino acids long. The V gene lost 1 base and the J gene lost 4 bases, with 8 bases spanning the gap. In DNA form, the CDR3 reads TGTGCCAGCAGCTTGTGGCGAGGTAATGAAAAACTGTTTTTT. Translating gives CASSLWRGNEKLFF.

V is TRBV27 and J is TRBJ2-3, with 7 bases lining up with TRBD2. Germline CDR1 reads MNHEY; CDR2 reads SMNVEV (reference sequence). The CDR3 is 17 residues long. V lost 0 bases to trimming and J lost 2 bases; unmatched junction nucleotides: 8. The CDR3 DNA reads TGTGCCAGCAGTTTATCGTTCAGCGGGGCAAACACAGATACGCAGTATTTT. Its translation is CASSLSFSGANTDTQYF.

This chain joins TRBV5-4 and TRBJ1-1; D gene uncertain. The length of the CDR3 is 12 residues. V lost 0 bases, J lost 8 bases, and 8 bases lay in between. Germline values: CDR1 SGHNT, CDR2 YYREEE (reference sequence). This CDR3 is CASSLETAEAFF. The CDR3 DNA reads as TGTGCCAGCAGCTTGGAAACAGCCGAAGCTTTCTTT.

This chain connects TRBV4-2 to TRBJ2-1; 8 bases agree with TRBD1. V lost 1 base to trimming and J lost 1 base; unmatched junction nucleotides: 0. The V gene's germline CDR1 is LGHNA and CDR2 YNFKEQ. The CDR3 runs to 15 residues. The CDR3 here is CASSQGQGSYNEQFF. In DNA form, the CDR3 reads TGTGCCAGCAGCCAAGGACAGGGGTCCTACAATGAGCAGTTCTTC.

As regards this clone: The DNA is left out, because the CDR3 cannot be placed on it with certainty; the CDR3 is given as TCRdb lists it. The CDR3 region is CASSWGTGSETF. V and J are TRBV11-1 and TRBJ1-2; the table's D call of TRBD1 was not tested on the DNA. Germline V gene lookup returns CDR1 SGHAT and CDR2 FQDESV (reference sequence). The CDR3 length equals 12 residues, ends included.

J is TRBJ2-7 and V is TRBV15; 8 bases agree with TRBD1. CDR1 is LNHNV and CDR2 is YYDKDF in the germline V gene (reference sequence). The CDR3 extends over 14 amino acids. Germline trimming cut 3 bases from V and 6 bases from J; bases unmatched to any gene: 7. CDR3 sequence: CATSSRGRRLEQYF. CDR3 coding DNA: TGTGCCACCAGCAGCAGGGGGCGTCGCCTCGAGCAGTACTTC.

This chain connects TRBV27 to TRBJ2-3; 7 bases are a match to TRBD2. The CDR3 is 17 residues long. Germline CDR1 MNHEY, CDR2 SMNVEV (reference sequence). The trim removed 2 bases at V and 2 bases at J, leaving 10 bases unmatched. CDR3 protein: CASSLMPGLGPTDTQYF. In DNA form, the CDR3 reads TGTGCCAGCAGTTTAATGCCCGGACTAGGTCCCACAGATACGCAGTATTTT.

The genes are TRBV27 and TRBJ1-2; TRBD1 matches 7 bases. Germline trimming cut 3 bases from V and 8 bases from J; bases unmatched to any gene: 15. CDR1 is MNHEY, CDR2 SMNVEV, per germline (reference sequence). This CDR3 region has 16 residues. CDR3 protein: CASSFGLGTDLSGYTF. The CDR3, as DNA: TGTGCCAGCAGTTTCGGTCTCGGGACAGACCTGTCGGGCTACACCTTC.